This T cell receptor beta chain was identified during a study of blood T cell repertoires in COVID-19. Data came from immunoSEQ multiplex PCR; TCRdb stores just in-frame clones and leaves some out. The data hold 65,000 to 95,000 clones, with 89% observed a single time. The CDR3 consists of 12 residues. Germline V gives CDR1 SQVTM, CDR2 ANQGSEA. Between the trimmed V and J ends, which lost 3 bases and 5 bases, there was a span of 9 bases. The TCR sequence derives from an elderly man with acute or convalescent COVID-19. The sequenced sample was peripheral blood. V is TRBV29-1 and J is TRBJ2-3; D is possibly TRBD1 (5 bases). CDR3 coding DNA: TGCAGCGTTGATCAGGGAAAAGATACGCAGTATTTT. Protein product: CSVDQGKDTQYF.